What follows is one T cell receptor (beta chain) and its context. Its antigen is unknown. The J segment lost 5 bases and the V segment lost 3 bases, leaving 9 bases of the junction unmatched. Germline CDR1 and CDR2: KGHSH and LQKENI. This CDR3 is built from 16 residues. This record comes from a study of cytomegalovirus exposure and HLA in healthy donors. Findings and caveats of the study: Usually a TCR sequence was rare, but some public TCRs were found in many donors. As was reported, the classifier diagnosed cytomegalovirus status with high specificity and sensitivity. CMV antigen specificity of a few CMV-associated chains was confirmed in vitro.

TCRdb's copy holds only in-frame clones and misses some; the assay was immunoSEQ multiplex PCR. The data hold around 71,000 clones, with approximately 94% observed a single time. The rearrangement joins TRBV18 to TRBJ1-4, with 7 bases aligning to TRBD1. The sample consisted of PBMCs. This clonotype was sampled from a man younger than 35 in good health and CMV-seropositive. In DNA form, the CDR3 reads TGTGCCAGCTCACCCCTGAGGACAGGACAAAATGAAAAACTGTTTTTT. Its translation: CASSPLRTGQNEKLFF.